The clone carrying this TCR beta chain has only a few counts. The target antigen is unknown. The repertoire was sequenced with immunoSEQ multiplex PCR; TCRdb's copy has only in-frame clones and lacks some. The sample has more than 110,000 clones, more than 75% seen once. With 8 bases clipped from V and 4 bases from J, the junction kept 7 bases outside the gene matches. The CDR3 loop spans 15 amino acids. CDR1 is MDHEN, CDR2 SYDVKM, per germline. These data belong to a study of cytotoxic CD8 clonotypes in ibrutinib-treated CLL. Notes on the study in general: Circulating CD8+ T-cell counts were tracked by baseline clonality, which exceeded that of age-matched healthy donors. Public clonotypes, rarely seen, contracted or held steady on treatment.

The receptor's source is a human donor with chronic lymphocytic leukemia. The chain links TRBV28 to TRBJ2-3; the match to TRBD2 covers 12 bases. The source was PBMCs, collected after 24 months of ibrutinib treatment. The CDR3 region has the DNA TGTGCCAGCGCCCGGACTAGCGGGGTGGCAGATACGCAGTATTTT. Amino acids: CASARTSGVADTQYF. Looking up the rest from reference TRBV28 and TRBJ2-3 gives the full variable domain: DVKVTQSSRYLVKRTGEKVFLECVQDMDHENMFWYRQDPGLGLRLIYFSYDVKMKEKGDIPEGYSVSREKKERFSLILESASTNQTSMYLCASARTSGVADTQYFGPGTRLTVL.